This T cell receptor beta chain came from a study of blood T cells in healthy people across ages. Study-wide background: Per every two T cells, about one barcoded beta molecule was captured by template switching.

Comment on this clonotype: Its specificity is unknown.

CDR1 SGHRS and CDR2 YFSETQ come from the germline V gene. CDR3 length equals 15 residues. Trimming cost V 5 bases and J 0 bases, with 15 bases left between them. A sample-barcoded 5' primer and a J-beta primer mix were used in a second PCR of roughly 7 to 11 cycles. One entry per CDR3 protein, called by TCRdb with MiXCR from the 5' RACE reads. The table has 980,000 or so distinct CDR3 sequences, about 48% seen once; the top ten hold around 15%. Regarding the study as a whole: Long-lived and aged donors differed, with more naive CD4+ cells and higher diversity in the long-lived. In the absence of known donor CMV status, changes in expanded clonotypes were possibly confounded.

They isolated at least 7 million PBMCs from each sample. The chain uses TRBV5-1 and TRBJ2-7, with a possible D match to TRBD1 (6 bases). The specimen sequenced was blood. The TCR sequence derives from a man aged 25-45 years in good health. The CDR3 region is CASRHDRSSSYEQYF. The CDR3 DNA follows: TGCGCCAGCAGACATGACAGGTCCAGCTCCTACGAGCAGTACTTC.